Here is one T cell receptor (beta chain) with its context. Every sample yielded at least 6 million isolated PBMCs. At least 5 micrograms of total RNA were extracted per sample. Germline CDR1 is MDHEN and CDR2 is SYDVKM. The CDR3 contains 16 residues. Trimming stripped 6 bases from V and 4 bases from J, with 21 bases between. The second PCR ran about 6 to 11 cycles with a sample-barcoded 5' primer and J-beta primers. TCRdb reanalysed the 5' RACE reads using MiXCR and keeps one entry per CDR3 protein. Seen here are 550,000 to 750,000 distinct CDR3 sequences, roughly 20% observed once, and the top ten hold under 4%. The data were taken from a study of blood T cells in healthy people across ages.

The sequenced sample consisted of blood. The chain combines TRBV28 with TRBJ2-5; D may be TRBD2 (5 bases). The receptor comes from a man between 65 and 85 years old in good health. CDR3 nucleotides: TGTGCCAGCAGACCAACCCCGGGGTCAAATAGAGAGACCCAGTACTTC. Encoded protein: CASRPTPGSNRETQYF.